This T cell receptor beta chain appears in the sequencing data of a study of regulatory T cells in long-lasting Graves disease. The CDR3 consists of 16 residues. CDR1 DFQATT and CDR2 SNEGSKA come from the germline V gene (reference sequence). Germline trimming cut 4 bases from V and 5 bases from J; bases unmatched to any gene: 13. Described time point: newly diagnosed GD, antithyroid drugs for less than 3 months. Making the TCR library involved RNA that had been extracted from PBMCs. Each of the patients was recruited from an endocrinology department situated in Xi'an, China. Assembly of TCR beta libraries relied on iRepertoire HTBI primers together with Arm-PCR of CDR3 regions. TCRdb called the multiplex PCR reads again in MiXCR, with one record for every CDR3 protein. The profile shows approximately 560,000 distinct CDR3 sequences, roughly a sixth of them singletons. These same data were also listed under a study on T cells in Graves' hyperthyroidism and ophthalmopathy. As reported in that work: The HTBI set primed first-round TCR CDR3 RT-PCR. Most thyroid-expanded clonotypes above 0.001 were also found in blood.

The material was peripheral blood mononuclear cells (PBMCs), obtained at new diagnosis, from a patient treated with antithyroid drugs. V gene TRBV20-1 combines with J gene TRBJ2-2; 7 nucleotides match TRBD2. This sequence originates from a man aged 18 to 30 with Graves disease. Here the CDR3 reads CSATPGDGTKTGELFF. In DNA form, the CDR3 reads TGCAGTGCTACTCCTGGGGACGGGACTAAGACCGGGGAGCTGTTTTTT.